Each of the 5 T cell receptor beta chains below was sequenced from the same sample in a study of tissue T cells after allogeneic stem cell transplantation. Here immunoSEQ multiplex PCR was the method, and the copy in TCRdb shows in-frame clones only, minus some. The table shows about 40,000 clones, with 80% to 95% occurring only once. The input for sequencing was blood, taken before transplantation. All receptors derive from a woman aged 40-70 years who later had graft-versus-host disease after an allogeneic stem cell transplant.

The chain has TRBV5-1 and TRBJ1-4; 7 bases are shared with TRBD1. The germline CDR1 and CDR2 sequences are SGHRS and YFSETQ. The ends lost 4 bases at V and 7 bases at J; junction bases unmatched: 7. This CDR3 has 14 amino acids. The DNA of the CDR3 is TGCGCCAGCAGCGGGGGGCCAGGGGGTGAAAAACTGTTTTTT. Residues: CASSGGPGGEKLFF. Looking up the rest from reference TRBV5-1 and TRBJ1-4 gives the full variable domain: KAGVTQTPRYLIKTRGQQVTLSCSPISGHRSVSWYQQTPGQGLQFLFEYFSETQRNKGNFPGRFSGRQFSNSRSEMNVSTLELGDSALYLCASSGGPGGEKLFFGSGTQLSVL.

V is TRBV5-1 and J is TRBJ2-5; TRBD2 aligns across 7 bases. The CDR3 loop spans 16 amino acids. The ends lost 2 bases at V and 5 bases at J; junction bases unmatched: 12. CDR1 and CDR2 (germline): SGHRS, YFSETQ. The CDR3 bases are TGCGCCAGCAGCTTCGGGGGAGGGTCACGGCAGGAGACCCAGTACTTC. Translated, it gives CASSFGGGSRQETQYF.

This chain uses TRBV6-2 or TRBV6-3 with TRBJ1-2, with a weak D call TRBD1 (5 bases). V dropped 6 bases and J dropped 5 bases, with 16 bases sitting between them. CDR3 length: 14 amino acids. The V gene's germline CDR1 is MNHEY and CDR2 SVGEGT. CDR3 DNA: TGTGCCAGCAGCCCCATGGGGGTAACGTATGGCTACACCTTC. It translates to CASSPMGVTYGYTF.

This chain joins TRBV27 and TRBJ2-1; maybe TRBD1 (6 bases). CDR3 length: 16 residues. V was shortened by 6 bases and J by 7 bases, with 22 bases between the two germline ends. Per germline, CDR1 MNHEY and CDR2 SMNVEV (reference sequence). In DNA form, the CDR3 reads TGTGCCAGCAGCCCCCTGGACAGCTGGGGTGGGAATGAGCAGTTCTTC. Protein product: CASSPLDSWGGNEQFF.

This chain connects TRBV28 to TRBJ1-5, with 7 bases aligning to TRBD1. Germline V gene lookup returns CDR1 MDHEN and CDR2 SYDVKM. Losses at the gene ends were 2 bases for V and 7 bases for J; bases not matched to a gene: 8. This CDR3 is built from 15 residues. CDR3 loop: CASSLPGQFRQPQHF. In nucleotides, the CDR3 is TGTGCCAGCAGTTTACCGGGACAGTTCCGGCAGCCCCAGCATTTT. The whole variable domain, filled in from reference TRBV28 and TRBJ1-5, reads DVKVTQSSRYLVKRTGEKVFLECVQDMDHENMFWYRQDPGLGLRLIYFSYDVKMKEKGDIPEGYSVSREKKERFSLILESASTNQTSMYLCASSLPGQFRQPQHFGDGTRLSIL.